This entry lists 27 T cell receptor beta chains sequenced from one sample in a study of OX40 agonist ivuxolimab in advanced cancers. The protocol was immunoSEQ multiplex PCR, while the TCRdb copy is restricted to in-frame clones and leaves out a portion. This sample has nearly 80,000 clones, with approximately 84% found just once. The sample consisted of CD4+ or CD8+ T cells sorted from blood, taken in a trial of the OX40 agonist ivuxolimab. The source of these receptors is an adult with an advanced solid tumor such as melanoma, head and neck, liver or kidney cancer.

The J gene is TRBJ2-5, the V gene TRBV6-6, with D unclear. Trimming left V 6 bases short and J 4 bases short, with 15 bases between. The CDR3 has 14 amino acids. The germline V gene has CDR1 MNHNY and CDR2 SVGAGI (reference sequence). CDR3 sequence reads: CASSYGFAAETQYF. For the CDR3, the DNA is TGTGCCAGCAGCTATGGCTTTGCGGCAGAGACCCAGTACTTC.

The genes are TRBV6-4 and TRBJ2-2; 9 positions agree with TRBD1. There are 16 residues in the CDR3. The V gene's germline CDR1 is MRHNA and CDR2 SNTAGT. With V trimmed by 2 bases and J by 6 bases, 7 bases remained unmatched. The DNA of the CDR3 is TGTGCCAGCAGTGACGGGACAGGGCGTAAGTCCGGGGAGCTGTTTTTT. This gives the protein CASSDGTGRKSGELFF.

The chain employs TRBV5-1 and TRBJ1-1; D gene ambiguous. Trimming stripped 7 bases from V and 1 base from J, with 20 bases between. The CDR3 consists of 16 residues. The germline CDR1 and CDR2 sequences are SGHRS and YFSETQ. The CDR3 loop is CASPRVTRRTNTEAFF. CDR3 in DNA: TGCGCCAGCCCCCGGGTCACCAGGAGGACGAACACTGAAGCTTTCTTT.

In this sample, this clone turned up once. This rearrangement joins TRBV5-4 to TRBJ2-7; a weak D match, TRBD1 (6 bases). Between the trimmed V and J ends, which lost 5 bases and 4 bases, there was a span of 19 bases. Germline V gives CDR1 SGHNT, CDR2 YYREEE (reference sequence). This CDR3 contains 15 residues. CDR3 nucleotide sequence: TGTGCCAGCAGTCCACCTTCCGGGACAAAATACGAGCAGTACTTC. It translates to CASSPPSGTKYEQYF.

CDR3 in amino acids: CASWTSNTGELFF. The CDR3 region has the DNA TGTGCCAGCTGGACTTCCAACACCGGGGAGCTGTTTTTT. The chain combines TRBV6-6 with TRBJ2-2; D is possibly TRBD2 (5 bases). V dropped 8 bases and J dropped 2 bases, with 9 bases sitting between them. Germline CDR1 MNHNY, CDR2 SVGAGI (reference sequence). The CDR3 totals 13 residues.

The J gene is TRBJ2-7, the V gene TRBV28; 12 bases match TRBD2. This CDR3 is built from 17 residues. Losses at the gene ends were 4 bases for V and 3 bases for J; bases not matched to a gene: 10. Germline V gene lookup returns CDR1 MDHEN and CDR2 SYDVKM. DNA for the CDR3: TGTGCCAGCAGTTCGCTAGCGGGGGGGCGAGTCGTCTACGAGCAGTACTTC. Residues: CASSSLAGGRVVYEQYF.

The genes are TRBV19 and TRBJ1-5; weak D call: TRBD1 (6 bases). Germline CDR1 is LNHDA and CDR2 is SQIVND (reference sequence). Between the trimmed V and J ends, which lost 3 bases and 7 bases, there was a span of 7 bases. CDR3 length: 12 amino acids. CDR3 nucleotide sequence: TGTGCCAGTAGTATGGGGGGCCAGCCCCAGCATTTT. This gives the protein CASSMGGQPQHF.

Written as DNA, the CDR3 is TGTGCCAGCAGCTTTACAGGGGTGGGTAATTCACCCCTCCACTTT. This encodes CASSFTGVGNSPLHF. The rearrangement joins TRBV21-1 to TRBJ1-6; TRBD1 is taken as the D call from the table, unchecked against the DNA. TRBV21-1 is reported as a pseudogene. CDR3 size: 15 residues.

The genes are TRBV4-2 and TRBJ2-1, with D uncertain. This CDR3 contains 13 residues. V lost 0 bases and J 10 bases, leaving 10 bases between the germline ends. The germline CDR1 and CDR2 sequences are LGHNA and YNFKEQ. Written as DNA, the CDR3 is TGTGCCAGCAGCCAAGAGAGGAGTAACGAGCAGTTCTTC. Its translation is CASSQERSNEQFF.

This clone was seen a few times. J is TRBJ1-5 and V is TRBV5-1; D ambiguous. CDR3 length: 15 residues. Germline V gives CDR1 SGHRS, CDR2 YFSETQ. V lost 4 bases and J 0 bases, leaving 11 bases between the germline ends. The CDR3 spells CASSPLGSSNQPQHF. The CDR3 region has the DNA TGCGCCAGCAGCCCCCTGGGGAGTAGCAATCAGCCCCAGCATTTT.

This clone was counted a single time. V and J are TRBV29-1 and TRBJ2-1; D is unclear. Germline V gives CDR1 SQVTM, CDR2 ANQGSEA. V was pared by 4 bases and J by 6 bases, with 13 bases between. CDR3 length: 13 amino acids. CDR3 nucleotides: TGCAGCGTTGTAATCCGTCCCGGCAATGAGCAGTTCTTC. This codes for CSVVIRPGNEQFF.

The chain recombines TRBV11-3 with TRBJ2-1, with 9 bases identical to TRBD2. The CDR3 covers 16 residues. Germline CDR1 SGHNT, CDR2 YENEEA. V trimming: 4 bases; J trimming: 2 bases; junction bases outside the gene matches: 6. The CDR3 reads CASSSRVAGAYNEQFF. The CDR3 DNA follows: TGTGCCAGCAGCTCGCGAGTAGCGGGGGCCTACAATGAGCAGTTCTTC.

V and J are TRBV4-3 and TRBJ2-2, with a tentative D call TRBD1 (5 bases). The germline V gene has CDR1 LGHNA and CDR2 YSLEER. This CDR3 is 14 amino acids long. The V end lost 0 bases, the J end lost 7 bases, and 9 bases lay between the germline ends. This CDR3 reads CASSQEIRGGELFF. The DNA for the CDR3 is TGCGCCAGCAGCCAAGAGATAAGGGGCGGGGAGCTGTTTTTT.

V usage is TRBV5-8 and J usage is TRBJ2-5, with 9 bases aligning to TRBD2. CDR1 is SGHTS and CDR2 is YDEGEE in the germline V gene. This CDR3 has 15 amino acids. Trimming took 3 bases from V and 2 from J; bases not matched to a gene: 5. CDR3 nucleotides: TGTGCCAGCAGCTCGCCGGGACTAGCTCAAGAGACCCAGTACTTC. Protein sequence: CASSSPGLAQETQYF.

The chain has TRBV7-6 and TRBJ2-7; TRBD2 aligns across 11 bases. V trimming: 2 bases; J trimming: 7 bases; junction bases outside the gene matches: 19. Germline CDR1 SGHVS, CDR2 FNYEAQ. This CDR3 comprises 19 residues. The CDR3 sequence is CASSLIVMDLAGGLGEQYF. For the CDR3, the DNA is TGTGCCAGCAGCTTAATAGTGATGGATCTAGCGGGGGGCCTAGGGGAGCAGTACTTC.

This chain links TRBV6-5 with TRBJ1-4, with D tentatively TRBD1 (5 bases). The CDR3 sequence is 13 residues long. V lost 10 bases and J 7 bases, leaving 16 bases between the germline ends. Germline CDR1 MNHEY, CDR2 SVGAGI. The CDR3 DNA sequence: TGTGCCACCCTTCAGGGCTCGAGTGAAAAACTGTTTTTT. Residues: CATLQGSSEKLFF.

The gene calls are TRBV18 and TRBJ2-1; TRBD1 matches at 9 bases. The CDR3 length is 18 residues. J was trimmed by 0 bases and V by 5 bases; bases with no gene match: 11. Germline lookup yields CDR1 KGHSH and CDR2 LQKENI. CDR3 residues: CASSSSGTGFSSYNEQFF. For the CDR3, the DNA is TGTGCCAGCTCATCCTCCGGGACAGGGTTTAGCTCCTACAATGAGCAGTTCTTC.

CDR3 coding DNA: TGTGCCAGCAGCCAATTCACGGCAGTAGCGGGGAAAAATACGCAGTATTTT. It translates to CASSQFTAVAGKNTQYF. This chain joins TRBV7-6 and TRBJ2-3, with 8 bases fitting TRBD2. V was clipped by 5 bases and J by 7 bases; unmatched bases: 17. This CDR3 is 17 amino acids long. From germline, CDR1 is SGHVS and CDR2 FNYEAQ. Complete variable domain (other parts from reference TRBV7-6 and TRBJ2-3): GAGVSQSPRYKVTKRGQDVALRCDPISGHVSLYWYRQALGQGPEFLTYFNYEAQQDKSGLPNDRFSAERPEGSISTLTIQRTEQRDSAMYRCASSQFTAVAGKNTQYFGPGTRLTVL.

The chain combines TRBV5-6 with TRBJ2-5; no definite D call. Trimming removed 5 bases at V and 5 bases at J, with 22 bases between. Germline-derived CDR1 and CDR2 are SGHDT and YYEEEE. The CDR3 loop spans 16 amino acids. CDR3 loop: CASRATLRDTWETQYF. The CDR3 coding sequence is TGTGCCAGCAGGGCGACCTTGCGCGACACATGGGAGACCCAGTACTTC.

The rearrangement uses TRBV6-5 and TRBJ1-1, with 11 bases that match TRBD1. CDR1 MNHEY and CDR2 SVGAGI come from the germline V gene. This CDR3 contains 15 residues. V shed 7 bases and J 4 bases; nucleotides not matched to a gene: 8. The CDR3: CASKGTGGLGTEAFF. The CDR3 DNA follows: TGTGCCAGCAAAGGGACAGGGGGACTAGGCACTGAAGCTTTCTTT.

The gene calls are TRBV4-1 and TRBJ1-5; 9 positions match TRBD1. This CDR3 has 15 amino acids. Germline V gives CDR1 MGHRA, CDR2 YSYEKL. The trim removed 4 bases at V and 7 bases at J, leaving 8 bases unmatched. Written as DNA, the CDR3 is TGCGCCAGCAGCCTTTCGGGACAGGGAGACCAGCCCCAGCATTTT. This encodes CASSLSGQGDQPQHF.

V and J are TRBV2 and TRBJ1-1, with no clear D. The CDR3 contains 14 residues. V dropped 4 bases and J dropped 5 bases, with 14 bases sitting between them. CDR1 and CDR2 from the germline V gene are SNHLY and FYNNEI. In nucleotides, the CDR3 is TGTGCCAGCAGTGTTTCGATTTGGGATACTGAAGCTTTCTTT. Translating gives CASSVSIWDTEAFF.

The gene calls are TRBV2 and TRBJ2-4, with D hard to call. CDR3 length: 12 residues. In germline, CDR1 is SNHLY, CDR2 FYNNEI. V was pared by 5 bases and J by 14 bases, with 16 bases between. Here the CDR3 DNA reads TGTGCCAGCAGTTCGACGGTTACAGAGAAGTACTTC. Translation gives CASSSTVTEKYF.

The gene calls are TRBV10-1 and TRBJ2-3; D is tentatively TRBD1 or TRBD2 (6 bases each). The germline V and J ends were trimmed by 2 bases and 3 bases, with 12 bases remaining between them. CDR1 is WNHNN, CDR2 SYGVQD, per germline (reference sequence). This CDR3 comprises 15 residues. Here the CDR3 reads CASSELRGGTDTQYF. CDR3 DNA: TGCGCCAGCAGTGAGCTCAGGGGAGGAACAGATACGCAGTATTTT.

This clone appeared a few times. The chain couples TRBV6-1 to TRBJ1-5, with D maybe TRBD1 (6 bases). Germline CDR1 and CDR2: MNHNS and SASEGT. With 4 bases removed from V and 12 bases from J, the gap between germline ends came to 19 bases. This CDR3 has 14 amino acids. This CDR3 reads CASSAWTAGVGQHF. For the CDR3, the DNA is TGTGCCAGCAGTGCCTGGACAGCCGGCGTTGGCCAGCATTTT.

The gene calls are TRBV5-4 and TRBJ2-3, with D perhaps given as TRBD1 or TRBD2 (5 bases each). The CDR3 totals 16 residues. The germline CDR1 and CDR2 sequences are SGHNT and YYREEE (reference sequence). V gave up 0 bases and J gave up 0 bases, with 11 bases separating them. In DNA form, the CDR3 reads TGTGCCAGCAGCTTGGCCGGGGCCGCGAGCACAGATACGCAGTATTTT. It specifies CASSLAGAASTDTQYF.

The chain joins TRBV2 to TRBJ1-3; TRBD1 might be the D (5 bases). The V end was cut by 3 bases, the J end by 2 bases, with 8 bases between. The CDR3 sequence is 14 residues long. From germline, CDR1 is SNHLY and CDR2 FYNNEI. The CDR3 is CASSDPGTGNTIYF. CDR3 bases: TGTGCCAGCAGTGACCCAGGGACTGGAAACACCATATATTTT.